The clone carrying this T cell receptor (beta chain) was counted between two and nine times. The CDR3 has 14 amino acids. From germline, CDR1 is SGDLS and CDR2 YYNGEE. V lost 4 bases to trimming and J lost 7 bases; unmatched junction nucleotides: 10. The data originate from a study of response to subunit inactivated influenza vaccine. One entry per CDR3 protein results from TCRdb running MiXCR on the RT-PCR reads. This sample has around 490,000 distinct CDR3 sequences; less than 8% occur once, and the top ten carry under 15%. This TCR was sampled from a man between 50 and 75 years old who received an inactivated influenza vaccine. The sample in question was PBMCs from blood, obtained around 25 months after vaccination. The V and J genes are TRBV9 and TRBJ1-2, with TRBD1 matching over 7 bases. In DNA form, the CDR3 reads TGTGCCAGCAGCTCGGGGACAGCTTTAGTTGGCTACACCTTC. It translates to CASSSGTALVGYTF. Supplemented by reference TRBV9 and TRBJ1-2, the full variable domain reads DSGVTQTPKHLITATGQRVTLRCSPRSGDLSVYWYQQSLDQGLQFLIQYYNGEERAKGNILERFSAQQFPDLHSELNLSSLELGDSALYFCASSSGTALVGYTFGSGTRLTVV.